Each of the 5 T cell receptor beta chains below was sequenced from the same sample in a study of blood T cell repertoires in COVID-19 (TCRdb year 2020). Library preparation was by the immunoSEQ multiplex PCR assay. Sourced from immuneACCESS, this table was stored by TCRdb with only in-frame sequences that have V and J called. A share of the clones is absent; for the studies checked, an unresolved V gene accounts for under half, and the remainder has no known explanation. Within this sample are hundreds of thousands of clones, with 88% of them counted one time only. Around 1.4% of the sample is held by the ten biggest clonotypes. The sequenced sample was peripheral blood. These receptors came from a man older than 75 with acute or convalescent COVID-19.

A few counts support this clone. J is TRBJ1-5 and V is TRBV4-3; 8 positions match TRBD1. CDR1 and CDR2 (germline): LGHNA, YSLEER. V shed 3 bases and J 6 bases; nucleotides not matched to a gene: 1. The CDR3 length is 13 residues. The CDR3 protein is CASSQDRAQPQHF. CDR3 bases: TGCGCCAGCAGCCAGGACAGGGCTCAGCCCCAGCATTTT.

This chain's CDR3 is CASSLRGQTEAFF. CDR3 nucleotides: TGTGCCAGCAGTTTACGAGGACAGACAGAAGCTTTCTTT. The V gene is TRBV12-3 or TRBV12-4, the J gene TRBJ1-1, with D possibly TRBD1 on 6 matching bases. Deletions cut 2 bases from V and 8 bases from J, with 12 bases between. This CDR3 has 13 amino acids.

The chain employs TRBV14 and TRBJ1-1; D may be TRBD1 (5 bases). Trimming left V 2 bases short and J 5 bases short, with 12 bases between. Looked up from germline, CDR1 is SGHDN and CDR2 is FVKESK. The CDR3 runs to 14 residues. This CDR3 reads CASSQQGGWTEAFF. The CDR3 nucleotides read TGTGCCAGCAGCCAACAGGGCGGTTGGACTGAAGCTTTCTTT.

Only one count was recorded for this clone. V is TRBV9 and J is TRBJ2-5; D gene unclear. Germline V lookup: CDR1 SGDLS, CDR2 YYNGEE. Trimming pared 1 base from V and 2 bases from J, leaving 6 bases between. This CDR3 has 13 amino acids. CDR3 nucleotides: TGTGCCAGCAGCGTACACAGTCAAGAGACCCAGTACTTC. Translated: CASSVHSQETQYF.

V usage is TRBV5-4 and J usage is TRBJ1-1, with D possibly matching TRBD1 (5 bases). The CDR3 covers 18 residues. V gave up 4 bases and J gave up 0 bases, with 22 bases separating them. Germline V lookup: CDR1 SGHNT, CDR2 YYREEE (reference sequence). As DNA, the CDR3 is TGTGCCAGCAGCACCAGGACGGGCCAATGGGGCATGAACACTGAAGCTTTCTTT. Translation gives CASSTRTGQWGMNTEAFF.